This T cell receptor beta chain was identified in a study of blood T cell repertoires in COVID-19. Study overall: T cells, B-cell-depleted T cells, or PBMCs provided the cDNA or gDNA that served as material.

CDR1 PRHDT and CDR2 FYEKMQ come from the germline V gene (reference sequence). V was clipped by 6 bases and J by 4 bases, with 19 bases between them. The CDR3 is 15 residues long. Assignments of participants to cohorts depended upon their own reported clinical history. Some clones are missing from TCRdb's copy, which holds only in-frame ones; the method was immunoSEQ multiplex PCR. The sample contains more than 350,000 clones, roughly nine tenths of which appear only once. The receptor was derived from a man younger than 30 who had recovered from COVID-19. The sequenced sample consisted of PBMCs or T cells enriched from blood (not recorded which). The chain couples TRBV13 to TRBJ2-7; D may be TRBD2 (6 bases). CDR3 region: CASRRTEIGGYEQYF. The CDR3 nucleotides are TGTGCCAGCAGGCGAACAGAAATAGGAGGGTACGAGCAGTACTTC. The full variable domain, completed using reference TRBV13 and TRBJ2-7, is AAGVIQSPRHLIKEKRETATLKCYPIPRHDTVYWYQQGPGQDPQFLISFYEKMQSDKGSIPDRFSAQQFSDYHSELNMSSLELGDSALYFCASRRTEIGGYEQYFGPGTRLTVT.